This T cell receptor (beta chain) was recorded in a study of monozygotic twins with cystic fibrosis. As for the study in general: Roughly 3.3 micrograms of fragmented DNA underwent roughly 16 PCR cycles for library preparation. Regarding the study as a whole: Nucleotide-identical clonotype sharing was significantly higher within monozygotic CF twin pairs than between unrelated CF individuals. Low clonality (median around 0.0094) suggested a mostly naive repertoire. In 13 of 16 pairs, V gene usage was closest to the co-twin's.

Regarding this clone: Its antigen is unidentified.

The method was immunoSEQ multiplex PCR; TCRdb's version includes in-frame clones alone and lacks a portion of them. The sample lists tens of thousands of clones, 80% to 95% occurring once. The sequence derives from a boy younger than 10 with cystic fibrosis. The source material was blood.

The CDR3 DNA is TGCAGTGCCCTTTTCATCTATGGCTACACCTTC. Encoded protein: CSALFIYGYTF. V gene TRBV20-1 combines with J gene TRBJ1-2; D remains unclear. Trimming took 6 bases from V and 4 from J, leaving 9 bases between them. There are 11 residues in the CDR3. Germline lookup yields CDR1 DFQATT and CDR2 SNEGSKA (reference sequence).